Included here is one TCR beta chain sequence, with context. Its antigen is undetermined. Using immunoSEQ multiplex PCR, the repertoire was profiled, and TCRdb retains in-frame clones only, with some absent. This table has around 200,000 clones, more than 85% appearing once. The data derive from a study of T cell responses to AZD1222 COVID-19 vaccine. The study, taken as a whole, reports: Seropositive AZD1222 recipients at baseline numbered only five or six.

CDR1 is LGHDT and CDR2 is YNNKEL in the germline V gene (reference sequence). CDR3 length: 14 amino acids. Trimming took 1 base from V and 4 from J, leaving 8 bases between them. The receptor was derived from an adult in good health. The input for sequencing was peripheral blood, taken on day 0 of AZD1222 vaccination. The rearrangement joins TRBV3-1 (or the pseudogene TRBV3-2) to TRBJ2-1; D is undetermined. This CDR3 is CASSQGTQYNEQFF. CDR3 DNA: TGTGCCAGCAGCCAAGGGACCCAGTACAATGAGCAGTTCTTC.